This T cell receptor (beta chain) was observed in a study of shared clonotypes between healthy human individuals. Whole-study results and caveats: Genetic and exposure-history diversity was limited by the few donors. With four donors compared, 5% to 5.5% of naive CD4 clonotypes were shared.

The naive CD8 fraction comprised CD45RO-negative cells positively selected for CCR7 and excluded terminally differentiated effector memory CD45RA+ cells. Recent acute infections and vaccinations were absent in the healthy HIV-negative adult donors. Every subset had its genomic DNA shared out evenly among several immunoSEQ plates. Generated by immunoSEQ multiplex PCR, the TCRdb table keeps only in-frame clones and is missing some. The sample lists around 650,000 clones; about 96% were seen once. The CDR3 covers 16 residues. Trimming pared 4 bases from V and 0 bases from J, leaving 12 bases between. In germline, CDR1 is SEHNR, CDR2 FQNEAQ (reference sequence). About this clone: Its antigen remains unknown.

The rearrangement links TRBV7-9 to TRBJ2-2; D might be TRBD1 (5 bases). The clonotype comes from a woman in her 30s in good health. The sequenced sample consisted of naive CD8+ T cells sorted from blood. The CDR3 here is CASSSDSTANTGELFF. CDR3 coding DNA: TGTGCCAGCAGCTCCGACAGTACCGCGAACACCGGGGAGCTGTTTTTT.